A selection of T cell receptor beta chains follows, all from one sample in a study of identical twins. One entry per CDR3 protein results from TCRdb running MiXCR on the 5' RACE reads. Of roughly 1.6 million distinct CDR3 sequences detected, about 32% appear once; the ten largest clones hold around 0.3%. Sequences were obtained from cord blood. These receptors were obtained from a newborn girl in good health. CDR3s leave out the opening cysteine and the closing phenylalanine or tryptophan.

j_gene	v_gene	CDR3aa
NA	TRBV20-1	SARDSVSYNEQY
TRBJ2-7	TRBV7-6	ASSLDRSEQY
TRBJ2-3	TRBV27	ASSLSPAGRTDTQY
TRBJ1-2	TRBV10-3	AISEWKGYYGYT
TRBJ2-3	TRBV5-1	ASSLDTYTDTQY
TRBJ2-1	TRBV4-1	ASSQMGLVNLYNEQF
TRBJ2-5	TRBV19	ASSIGTIQETQY
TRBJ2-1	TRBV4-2	ASSQGTVYRTSGYNEQF
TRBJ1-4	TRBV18	ASSRNFGLPGEEKLF
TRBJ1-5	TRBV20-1	SARRQASNQPQH
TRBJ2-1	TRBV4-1	ASSQGLASGRNEQF
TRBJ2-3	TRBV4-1	ASSQGQGGGDTQY
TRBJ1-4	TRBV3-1	ASSRPGQINEKLF
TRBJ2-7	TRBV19	ASSILPSYNEQY
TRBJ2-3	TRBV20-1	SARDKRLAGGTDTQY
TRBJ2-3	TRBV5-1	ASSWGLEGGTDTQY
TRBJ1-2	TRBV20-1	SASTSVGGYT
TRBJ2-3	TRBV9	ASSVSATSTDTQY
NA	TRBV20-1	SARAESPPGYEQY
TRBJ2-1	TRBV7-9	ASIPPTGGRYNEQF
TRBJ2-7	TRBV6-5	ASSYGRVGEQY
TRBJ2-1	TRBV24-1	ATSEPLVGGHNEQF
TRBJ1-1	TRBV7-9	ASSFGQESNTEAF
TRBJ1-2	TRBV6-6	ASTSGTPPTLYGYT
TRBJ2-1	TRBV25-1	ASSEYRTGNEQF
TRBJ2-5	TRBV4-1	ASSQEPSYGGKQETQY
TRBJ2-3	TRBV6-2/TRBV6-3	ASSTASGRNEDTQY
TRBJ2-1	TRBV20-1	SALGNAEQF
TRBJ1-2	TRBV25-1	ASSESSGRIGYT
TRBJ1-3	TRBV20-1	SAGRSASGNTIY
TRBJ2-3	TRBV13	AGSLARVSTDTQY
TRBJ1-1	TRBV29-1	SVEQHTEAF
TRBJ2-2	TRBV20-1	SARVGTVNTGELF
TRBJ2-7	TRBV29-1	SVGDREQY
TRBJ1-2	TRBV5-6	ASSKGGHSYGYT
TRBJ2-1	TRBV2	ASSPTARGGNEQF
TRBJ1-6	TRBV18	ASSREDRRNSPLH
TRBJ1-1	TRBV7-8	ASSLEYTREGDTEAF
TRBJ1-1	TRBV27	ASSFMKDTEAF
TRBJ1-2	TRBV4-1	ASRTKGPPYGYT
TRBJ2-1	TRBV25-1	ASSEYSGGNNEQF
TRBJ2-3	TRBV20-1	SARGWKTGDTQY
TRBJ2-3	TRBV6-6	ASILGQGADTQY
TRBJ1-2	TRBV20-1	SARGAGYGYT
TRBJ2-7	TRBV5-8	ASSPGTSVFYEQY
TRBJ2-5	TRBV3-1	ASSQAGSQY
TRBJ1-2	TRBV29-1	SARDRVRYT
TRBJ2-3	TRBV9	ASSVATDPGGGGTDTQY
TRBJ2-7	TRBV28	AIGPPYEQY
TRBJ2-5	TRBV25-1	ASSESTISLGTQY
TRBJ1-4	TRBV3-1	ASSQATNEKLF
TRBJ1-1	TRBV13	ASSLGLRIRGGTEAF
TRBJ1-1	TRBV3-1	ASSQGHGTEAF
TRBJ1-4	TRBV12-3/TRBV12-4	ASSSNRSPNEKLF
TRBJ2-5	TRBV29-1	SVLVAGETQY
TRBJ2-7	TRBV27	ASSLLGVSYEQY
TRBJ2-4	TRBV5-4	ASGGEAKNIQY
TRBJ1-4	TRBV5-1	ASSGSDREKLF
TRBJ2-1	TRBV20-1	SARVPSGGAYNEQF
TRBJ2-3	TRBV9	ASSVGGRGGTDTQY